This T cell receptor (beta chain) was obtained from a study of chemoradiotherapy in HPV16-positive cancers. CDR1 is SGHTA and CDR2 is FQGTGA in the germline V gene. V shed 6 bases and J shed 2 bases, with 10 bases lying between them. The CDR3 is 13 residues long. Data came from immunoSEQ multiplex PCR; TCRdb stores just in-frame clones and leaves some out. The profile shows some 16,000 clones, more than 60% of them singletons. This receptor was obtained from a human donor with HPV-associated anogenital cancer. The genes are TRBV7-3 and TRBJ1-2; D is perhaps TRBD1 (5 bases). Sampling was carried out from a patient who underwent chemoradiotherapy. CDR3 sequence (DNA): TGTGCCAGCAGTCCCTCAGGGAACTATGGCTACACCTTC. Protein product: CASSPSGNYGYTF.